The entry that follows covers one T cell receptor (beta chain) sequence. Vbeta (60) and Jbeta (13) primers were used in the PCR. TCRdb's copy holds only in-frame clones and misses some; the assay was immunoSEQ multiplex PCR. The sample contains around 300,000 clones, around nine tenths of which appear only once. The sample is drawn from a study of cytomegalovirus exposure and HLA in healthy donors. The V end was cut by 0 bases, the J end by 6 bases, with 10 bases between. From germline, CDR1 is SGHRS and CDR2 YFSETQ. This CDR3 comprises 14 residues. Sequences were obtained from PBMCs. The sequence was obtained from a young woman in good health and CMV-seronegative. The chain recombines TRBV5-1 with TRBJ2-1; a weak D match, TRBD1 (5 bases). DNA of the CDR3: TGCGCCAGCAGCTTGGAGGGGCCATCCAATGAGCAGTTCTTC. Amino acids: CASSLEGPSNEQFF.